Below, 25 T cell receptor beta chains from the same sample are listed, as sequenced in a study of T cells after yellow fever vaccination. TCRdb passed the 5' RACE reads through MiXCR, listing each CDR3 protein once. The table has 100,000 to 150,000 distinct CDR3 sequences, approximately 7% seen once; the top ten hold 2% to 3%. Material: CD4+ T cells sorted from PBMCs, obtained 9 to 10 days after the first yellow fever vaccination. The receptor set was obtained from a man between 18 and 35 years old who received the YFV17D yellow fever vaccine.

This clonotype was counted many times. The V call is TRBV7-2, the J call TRBJ2-5, with TRBD2 matching over 13 bases. The ends lost 3 bases at V and 5 bases at J; junction bases unmatched: 6. Per germline, CDR1 SGHTA and CDR2 FQGNSA. The CDR3 runs to 16 residues. The CDR3 DNA reads as TGTGCCAGCAGCTTCGCCGGGACTAGCGGGGTGGAGACCCAGTACTTC. Translating it yields CASSFAGTSGVETQYF.

This clonotype was recorded at least ten times. The chain recombines TRBV20-1 with TRBJ1-4; weak D call: TRBD1 (5 bases). The CDR3 length is 14 residues. Germline V gene sequence: CDR1 DFQATT, CDR2 SNEGSKA (reference sequence). The V gene lost 0 bases and the J gene lost 6 bases, with 11 bases spanning the gap. CDR3 sequence: CSARDPRVYEKLFF. CDR3 in DNA: TGCAGTGCTAGAGATCCCAGGGTCTATGAAAAACTGTTTTTT.

This chain links TRBV4-2 with TRBJ1-4; 7 bases are shared with TRBD1. The germline gives CDR1 LGHNA, CDR2 YNFKEQ. This CDR3 comprises 16 residues. After removal of 0 bases from V and 4 bases from J, the junction contained 5 bases not matched to a gene. The CDR3 DNA reads as TGTGCCAGCAGCCAAGATAGGGGGCGAGGTAATGAAAAACTGTTTTTT. This sequence encodes CASSQDRGRGNEKLFF.

In this sample, this clonotype turned up many times. V and J are TRBV7-2 and TRBJ2-3, with 7 bases fitting TRBD1. Germline CDR1 is SGHTA and CDR2 is FQGNSA. The CDR3 length is 15 residues. V lost 1 base and J lost 5; bases outside the gene matches: 6. The CDR3 reads CASSLEGGHGDTQYF. CDR3 coding DNA: TGTGCCAGCAGCTTAGAAGGGGGCCATGGAGATACGCAGTATTTT.

This clonotype was counted many times. J is TRBJ1-1 and V is TRBV29-1, with 7 bases that match TRBD1. V dropped 6 bases and J dropped 4; count of bases not matched to a gene: 8. Germline CDR1 and CDR2: SQVTM and ANQGSEA. The length of the CDR3 is 13 residues. CDR3 DNA: TGCAGCGTCGCTGGACAGGAAAGCACTGAAGCTTTCTTT. This gives the protein CSVAGQESTEAFF.

This clonotype showed up many times. The chain combines TRBV29-1 with TRBJ2-2; TRBD1 matches at 7 bases. The ends lost 3 bases at V and 1 base at J; junction bases unmatched: 2. This CDR3 region has 14 residues. Germline loops: CDR1 SQVTM, CDR2 ANQGSEA. The CDR3 reads CSVDRTGNTGELFF. CDR3 nucleotide sequence: TGCAGCGTTGACCGGACAGGGAACACCGGGGAGCTGTTTTTT.

This clonotype was seen more than once but under ten times. The chain carries TRBV7-2 and TRBJ2-3, with D unclear. CDR3 length equals 13 residues. The V and J ends lost 3 bases and 6 bases respectively, with 10 bases between them. The germline gives CDR1 SGHTA, CDR2 FQGNSA. The CDR3, as DNA: TGTGCCAGCAGCTTTTACGGTACTGATACGCAGTATTTT. Residues: CASSFYGTDTQYF.

This clonotype was detected ten times or more. The gene calls are TRBV7-2 and TRBJ2-1, with D perhaps TRBD1 (6 bases). Deletions cut 4 bases from V and 7 bases from J, with 14 bases between. CDR1 SGHTA and CDR2 FQGNSA come from the germline V gene. The CDR3 spans 14 residues. CDR3 loop: CASSSLWGLNEQFF. In nucleotides, the CDR3 is TGTGCCAGCAGCTCCCTTTGGGGGCTAAATGAGCAGTTCTTC.

This clonotype showed up many times. Germline is not matched at one junction end, which may reflect a read error. The V and J genes are TRBV6-5 and TRBJ2-2, with 9 bases fitting TRBD1. Germline V gene data show CDR1 as MNHEY and CDR2 as SVGAGI. This CDR3 is 18 amino acids long. For the CDR3, the DNA is TGTGCCAGCAGCTGGGTAATAACAGGGGGCGCGAATACCGGGGAGCTGTTTTTT. Encoded protein: CASSWVITGGANTGELFF.

This clonotype was seen ten or more times. The genes are TRBV6-5 and TRBJ2-5; possible D gene TRBD1, 6 bases. V was trimmed by 5 bases and J by 5 bases, leaving 15 bases between them. Germline V lookup: CDR1 MNHEY, CDR2 SVGAGI. CDR3 length: 14 residues. This CDR3 is CASSRQTRGETQYF. The CDR3, as DNA: TGTGCCAGCAGTCGGCAAACTAGGGGGGAGACCCAGTACTTC.

At least ten counts were recorded for this clonotype. The chain has TRBV4-1 and TRBJ2-5; maybe TRBD2 (5 bases). V shed 5 bases and J shed 4 bases, with 14 bases lying between them. The CDR3 runs 14 residues. Germline CDR1 is MGHRA and CDR2 is YSYEKL. Here the CDR3 DNA reads TGCGCCAGCAGCACGGGATCGGCTGGAGAGACCCAGTACTTC. This translates into CASSTGSAGETQYF.

This clonotype was picked up many times. The CDR3 DNA reads as TGCAGTGCCCAGGGGGCTCCCCCCAATCAGCCCCAGCATTTT. Its protein product is CSAQGAPPNQPQHF. This chain uses TRBV20-1 with TRBJ1-5, with TRBD1 identical over 8 bases. The germline V gene has CDR1 DFQATT and CDR2 SNEGSKA (reference sequence). This CDR3 region has 14 residues. Trimming cost V 6 bases and J 3 bases; bases outside gene matches: 7.

The table lists this clonotype with many counts. CDR3 protein: CAISESGGVNTEAFF. CDR3 DNA: TGTGCCATCAGTGAGTCAGGGGGAGTGAACACTGAAGCTTTCTTT. The chain has TRBV10-3 and TRBJ1-1; tentatively, D is TRBD1 (6 bases). The germline V and J ends were trimmed by 0 bases and 0 bases, with 8 bases remaining between them. There are 15 residues in the CDR3. CDR1 is ENHRY and CDR2 is SYGVKD in the germline V gene.

This clonotype was picked up many times. The gene calls are TRBV4-1 and TRBJ1-1; D gene uncertain. V was cut by 5 bases and J by 4 bases, with 14 bases left in between. The CDR3 spans 14 residues. Germline V gives CDR1 MGHRA, CDR2 YSYEKL. CDR3 amino acids: CASSGRLRGTEAFF. CDR3 nucleotides: TGCGCCAGCAGCGGCCGTTTACGGGGCACTGAAGCTTTCTTT.

This clonotype was detected ten times or more. The chain employs TRBV25-1 and TRBJ2-3; D may be TRBD1 (6 bases). CDR3 length equals 16 residues. CDR1 is MGHDK, CDR2 SYGVNS, per germline. V lost 0 bases, J lost 3 bases, and 13 bases lay in between. In DNA, the CDR3 is TGTGCCAGCAGTGAATATAGTCAGGGGACGACAGATACGCAGTATTTT. Amino acid sequence: CASSEYSQGTTDTQYF.

This clonotype was picked up many times. The rearrangement joins TRBV7-6 to TRBJ2-7; TRBD2 matches 7 bases. The CDR3 totals 16 residues. The germline V gene encodes CDR1 SGHVS and CDR2 FNYEAQ. Trimming removed 5 bases from V and 2 bases from J; junction bases left unmatched: 12. The CDR3 spells CASSPYGGSSPYEQYF. In DNA, the CDR3 is TGTGCCAGCAGCCCCTACGGGGGGTCCTCCCCCTACGAGCAGTACTTC.

In this sample, this clonotype turned up many times. The DNA of the CDR3 is TGTGCCAGCCTTCAGATGGGGGGCCGGTCTGATGAGCAGTTCTTC. Amino acid sequence: CASLQMGGRSDEQFF. The chain joins TRBV4-2 to TRBJ2-1; D is possibly TRBD1 or TRBD2 (6 bases each). In germline, CDR1 is LGHNA, CDR2 YNFKEQ. CDR3 length equals 15 residues. V shed 8 bases and J shed 8 bases, with 22 bases lying between them.

This clonotype was picked up many times. This sequence joins TRBV10-3 and TRBJ2-7; 10 nucleotides align to TRBD1. The CDR3 covers 13 residues. The germline V gene encodes CDR1 ENHRY and CDR2 SYGVKD. V shed 6 bases, J shed 4 bases, and the junction held 3 bases outside the gene matches. CDR3 nucleotides: TGTGCCATCAGCCCGGGACAGGGGTACGAGCAGTACTTC. Translating it yields CAISPGQGYEQYF.

V is TRBV7-2 and J is TRBJ2-7, with 8 bases matching TRBD2. The germline CDR1 and CDR2 sequences are SGHTA and FQGNSA. CDR3 length equals 16 residues. V lost 6 bases and J lost 5; bases outside the gene matches: 15. The chain's CDR3 is CASSLFGGAVGDEQYF. The CDR3 DNA reads as TGTGCCAGCAGTCTATTCGGGGGGGCCGTAGGAGACGAGCAGTACTTC.

This clonotype was counted at least ten times. The chain carries TRBV20-1 and TRBJ2-5; TRBD1 matches at 10 bases. J gave up 3 bases and V 4 bases, and 5 bases lay outside the gene matches. The V gene's germline CDR1 is DFQATT and CDR2 SNEGSKA (reference sequence). This CDR3 has 14 amino acids. As DNA, the CDR3 is TGCAGTGCTATCACTGGGACAGGGGAAGAGACCCAGTACTTC. Amino acids: CSAITGTGEETQYF.

Here the CDR3 reads CASKAGLYQDNSPLHF. CDR3 in DNA: TGTGCCAGCAAGGCAGGGTTATATCAGGATAATTCACCCCTCCACTTT. V gene TRBV6-1 combines with J gene TRBJ1-6; D is perhaps TRBD1 (5 bases). Trimming shortened V by 7 bases and J by 5 bases, and 18 bases separated the two germline ends. The V gene's germline CDR1 is MNHNS and CDR2 SASEGT. The CDR3 contains 16 residues.

This clonotype was observed at least ten times. The CDR3 region is CASSLGQPNPLHF. CDR3 DNA: TGTGCCAGCAGTTTAGGCCAGCCGAACCCCCTCCACTTT. The V and J genes are TRBV12-3 or TRBV12-4 and TRBJ1-6; D is unclear. Trimming removed 1 base from V and 13 bases from J, with 11 bases in between. This CDR3 contains 13 residues.

The sample holds many counts of this clonotype. The chain couples TRBV7-2 to TRBJ2-3; D uncertain. The V end lost 2 bases, the J end lost 5 bases, and 8 bases lay between the germline ends. The CDR3 runs to 13 residues. Per germline, CDR1 SGHTA and CDR2 FQGNSA. CDR3 protein: CASSLWPGDTQYF. Here the CDR3 DNA reads TGTGCCAGCAGCTTATGGCCGGGAGATACGCAGTATTTT.

The chain employs TRBV5-4 and TRBJ2-3; 8 bases fit TRBD2. Unmatched junction bases numbered 4, after V lost 1 base and J lost 0 bases. This CDR3 has 16 amino acids. In germline, CDR1 is SGHNT, CDR2 YYREEE (reference sequence). DNA for the CDR3: TGTGCCAGCAGCTTGTCCGGGGGGGGCAGCACAGATACGCAGTATTTT. Encoded protein: CASSLSGGGSTDTQYF.

This clonotype was seen ten or more times. The chain combines TRBV5-1 with TRBJ2-1; D is uncertain. In germline, CDR1 is SGHRS, CDR2 YFSETQ. V shed 0 bases and J shed 4 bases, with 8 bases lying between them. The CDR3 is 14 residues long. The CDR3 coding sequence is TGCGCCAGCAGCTTGGTCCCAGCTTACAATGAGCAGTTCTTC. Translating gives CASSLVPAYNEQFF.